What follows are 22 T cell receptor beta chains derived from one specimen sequenced in a study of T-cell reconstitution after alpha-beta-depleted transplantation in children. Unique molecular identifiers were incorporated when the TCRbeta library was constructed. MiXCR, run by TCRdb on the PCR reads, gives a single entry per CDR3 protein. This sample carries fewer than 550,000 distinct CDR3 sequences, approximately 11% of them seen once, and the ten largest clones take 4.5% to 6%. The sample consisted of PBMCs from the stem cell graft donor, taken from the stem cell graft. The receptors were gathered from a human donor who donated a stem cell graft to a child with acute myeloid leukemia.

This clonotype has a single count. The chain has TRBV7-9 and TRBJ1-2; no reliable D call. The CDR3 totals 17 residues. Germline V gene sequence: CDR1 SEHNR, CDR2 FQNEAQ (reference sequence). Deletions cut 4 bases from V and 4 bases from J, with 22 bases between. The CDR3 region is CASSSPFGRKVPYGYTF. The CDR3 coding sequence is TGTGCCAGCAGCTCCCCTTTCGGGCGTAAGGTGCCCTATGGCTACACCTTC.

This clonotype was observed a handful of times. The chain employs TRBV12-3 or TRBV12-4 and TRBJ2-1; 9 bases are shared with TRBD1. The CDR3 is 15 amino acids. V was pared by 5 bases and J by 5 bases, with 7 bases of the junction left unmatched. The CDR3 is CASSPGQGYDNEQFF. The CDR3 DNA sequence: TGTGCCAGCAGTCCGGGACAGGGATACGACAATGAGCAGTTCTTC.

This clonotype was found many times. The chain is built from TRBV28 and TRBJ2-7; TRBD2 agrees at 11 bases. The CDR3 spans 15 residues. In germline, CDR1 is MDHEN, CDR2 SYDVKM. The V gene end was trimmed by 4 bases and the J gene end by 3 bases; junction bases not matched to a gene: 5. The CDR3, as DNA: TGTGCCAGCAGTTCCCTGGGGACTAGCGGCTACGAGCAGTACTTC. Protein product: CASSSLGTSGYEQYF.

This clonotype was detected many times. CDR3: CAISESTVTNYGYTF. DNA for the CDR3: TGTGCCATCAGTGAGTCTACAGTTACTAACTATGGCTACACCTTC. This chain links TRBV10-3 with TRBJ1-2; D not resolved. Germline CDR1 and CDR2: ENHRY and SYGVKD. This CDR3 comprises 15 residues. Deletions cut 0 bases from V and 0 bases from J, with 8 bases between.

This clonotype was counted between two and nine times. The genes are TRBV9 and TRBJ2-5; D possibly matches TRBD1 or TRBD2 (5 bases each). The germline gives CDR1 SGDLS, CDR2 YYNGEE. Trimming cost V 0 bases and J 5 bases, with 14 bases left between them. The CDR3 spans 15 residues. In DNA form, the CDR3 reads TGTGCCAGCAGCGTAGGAGGGACCCGGCACGAGACCCAGTACTTC. It is translated as CASSVGGTRHETQYF.

J is TRBJ2-2 and V is TRBV12-3 or TRBV12-4, with a tentative D call TRBD2 (6 bases). Between the trimmed V and J ends, which lost 6 bases and 2 bases, there was a span of 16 bases. CDR3 length: 16 residues. The DNA of the CDR3 is TGTGCCAGCAGGCCGACCGGGACTTTTAACACCGGGGAGCTGTTTTTT. Amino acid sequence: CASRPTGTFNTGELFF.

The V and J genes are TRBV10-2 and TRBJ2-3, with 10 bases identical to TRBD2. This CDR3 has 15 residues. In germline, CDR1 is WSHSY, CDR2 SAAADI. Trimming cost V 6 bases and J 2 bases; bases outside gene matches: 5. This CDR3 is CASRGTSVSTDTQYF. In nucleotides, the CDR3 is TGCGCCAGCAGGGGGACTAGCGTATCCACAGATACGCAGTATTTT.

This clonotype was picked up a small number of times. The chain combines TRBV11-2 with TRBJ2-1, with D possibly TRBD2 on 6 matching bases. V lost 2 bases to trimming and J lost 8 bases, with 19 bases between them. CDR1 and CDR2 from the germline V gene are SGHAT and FQNNGV. This CDR3 is 16 amino acids long. The CDR3 DNA sequence: TGTGCCAGCAGCTTATACGGCGGGACCTCATTAGATGAGCAGTTCTTC. Encoded protein: CASSLYGGTSLDEQFF.

CDR3 sequence: CASSLAVGRASGANVLTF. CDR3 sequence (DNA): TGCGCCAGCAGCTTGGCCGTAGGGAGGGCCTCTGGGGCCAACGTCCTGACTTTC. The chain combines TRBV5-1 with TRBJ2-6; 7 nucleotides match TRBD2. Germline CDR1 reads SGHRS; CDR2 reads YFSETQ. There are 18 residues in the CDR3. The J segment lost 0 bases and the V segment lost 0 bases, leaving 6 bases of the junction unmatched. The full variable domain, its missing parts supplied by reference TRBV5-1 and TRBJ2-6, is KAGVTQTPRYLIKTRGQQVTLSCSPISGHRSVSWYQQTPGQGLQFLFEYFSETQRNKGNFPGRFSGRQFSNSRSEMNVSTLELGDSALYLCASSLAVGRASGANVLTFGAGSRLTVL.

This clonotype was observed a handful of times. This chain links TRBV20-1 with TRBJ1-4; TRBD1 agrees at 7 bases. The CDR3 length is 18 residues. CDR1 DFQATT and CDR2 SNEGSKA come from the germline V gene (reference sequence). Losses at the gene ends were 1 base for V and 1 base for J; bases not matched to a gene: 12. CDR3 bases: TGCAGTGCTAGAGGCGCTGGGCAGGGGGTAGGAACTAATGAAAAACTGTTTTTT. Translated, it gives CSARGAGQGVGTNEKLFF.

This clonotype occurred a few times. V and J are TRBV7-2 and TRBJ2-7, with D uncertain. The length of the CDR3 is 14 residues. Per the germline V gene, CDR1 is SGHTA and CDR2 is FQGNSA. The V and J ends lost 4 bases and 0 bases respectively, with 10 bases between them. The CDR3 region has the DNA TGTGCCAGCAGCTCAGCTAGAGACTCCTACGAGCAGTACTTC. Translated, it gives CASSSARDSYEQYF.

This clonotype was seen more than once but under ten times. V and J are TRBV5-1 and TRBJ2-1, with TRBD2 as a possible D gene (5 bases). V was clipped by 4 bases and J by 3 bases, with 14 bases between them. Germline loops: CDR1 SGHRS, CDR2 YFSETQ. The CDR3 has 15 amino acids. CDR3 amino acids: CASSAGESSYNEQFF. CDR3 in DNA: TGCGCCAGCAGCGCCGGGGAGTCTAGCTACAATGAGCAGTTCTTC.

The chain carries TRBV7-6 and TRBJ2-1, with TRBD1 matching over 10 bases. The CDR3 sequence is 15 residues long. Germline CDR1 and CDR2: SGHVS and FNYEAQ. V was pared by 5 bases and J by 4 bases, with 5 bases of the junction left unmatched. The CDR3 spells CASSTAGQGYNEQFF. The CDR3 DNA reads TGTGCCAGCAGCACCGCGGGACAGGGGTACAATGAGCAGTTCTTC. Full variable domain (rest looked up from reference TRBV7-6 and TRBJ2-1): GAGVSQSPRYKVTKRGQDVALRCDPISGHVSLYWYRQALGQGPEFLTYFNYEAQQDKSGLPNDRFSAERPEGSISTLTIQRTEQRDSAMYRCASSTAGQGYNEQFFGPGTRLTVL.

The chain is built from TRBV5-8 and TRBJ2-1; D gene uncertain. CDR1 is SGHTS, CDR2 YDEGEE, per germline. Trimming removed 2 bases from V and 1 base from J, with 7 bases in between. The CDR3 totals 14 residues. The CDR3: CASSLYTSYNEQFF. Here the CDR3 DNA reads TGTGCCAGCAGCTTATACACATCCTACAATGAGCAGTTCTTC.

This clonotype was seen more than once but under ten times. The chain recombines TRBV5-1 with TRBJ1-6; D gene uncertain. Germline lookup yields CDR1 SGHRS and CDR2 YFSETQ. The CDR3 covers 15 residues. V dropped 0 bases and J dropped 9 bases, with 13 bases sitting between them. The CDR3 is CASSLAEIEGSPLHF. CDR3 coding DNA: TGCGCCAGCAGCTTGGCCGAGATAGAAGGTTCACCCCTCCACTTT.

The sample holds many counts of this clonotype. J is TRBJ2-5 and V is TRBV5-6, with D maybe TRBD2 (5 bases). The V end lost 4 bases, the J end lost 5 bases, and 21 bases lay between the germline ends. The V gene's germline CDR1 is SGHDT and CDR2 YYEEEE. The CDR3 runs to 16 residues. DNA for the CDR3: TGTGCCAGCAGCACTGACTACTCCACCCAAAGGGAGACCCAGTACTTC. Protein sequence: CASSTDYSTQRETQYF.

There are a few counts of this clonotype. The CDR3 nucleotides are TGTGCCAGCAGCCAAAAAAGAACCGTTAGACTAGCGGGAAGTGAGGCAGATACGCAGTATTTT. It yields the protein CASSQKRTVRLAGSEADTQYF. The V and J genes are TRBV11-3 and TRBJ2-3, with 11 bases lining up with TRBD2. With V trimmed by 5 bases and J by 4 bases, 23 bases remained unmatched. Germline V gene sequence: CDR1 SGHNT, CDR2 YENEEA. The CDR3 is 21 residues long.

This chain connects TRBV20-1 to TRBJ2-7; no clear D. The CDR3 sequence is 13 residues long. Germline CDR1 and CDR2: DFQATT and SNEGSKA (reference sequence). The V and J ends lost 3 bases and 5 bases respectively, with 14 bases between them. CDR3 sequence (DNA): TGCAGTGCTAGTAGACGACTCAATAACGAGCAGTACTTC. Protein: CSASRRLNNEQYF.

This chain connects TRBV3-1 to TRBJ2-1, with 9 nucleotides matching TRBD1. Germline lookup yields CDR1 LGHDT and CDR2 YNNKEL (reference sequence). The length of the CDR3 is 14 residues. V lost 4 bases to trimming and J lost 10 bases; unmatched junction nucleotides: 8. The CDR3 spells CASSPGTGRKEQFF. In nucleotides, the CDR3 is TGTGCCAGCAGCCCCGGGACAGGGAGGAAGGAGCAGTTCTTC.

This clonotype was seen a few times. V gene TRBV7-6 combines with J gene TRBJ2-1, with 7 bases fitting TRBD2. CDR3 length: 14 residues. Germline values: CDR1 SGHVS, CDR2 FNYEAQ. V was pared by 5 bases and J by 15 bases, with 16 bases of the junction left unmatched. CDR3 in DNA: TGTGCCAGCAGCGAAGCGGGACTCCCCACTGCTCCGTTCTTC. Protein sequence: CASSEAGLPTAPFF.

This clonotype was seen repeatedly, ten times or more. This chain joins TRBV6-4 and TRBJ2-3; the D is unclear. Germline V gives CDR1 MRHNA, CDR2 SNTAGT. V lost 2 bases to trimming and J lost 0 bases, with 3 bases between them. CDR3 length equals 13 residues. The CDR3: CASSDDSTDTQYF. The CDR3 coding sequence is TGTGCCAGCAGTGACGACAGCACAGATACGCAGTATTTT.

This clonotype has at least ten counts. The chain joins TRBV12-3 or TRBV12-4 to TRBJ2-5, with unresolved D. The CDR3 extends over 13 amino acids. V dropped 0 bases and J dropped 1 base, with 3 bases sitting between them. CDR3: CASSLASQETQYF. CDR3 nucleotide sequence: TGTGCCAGCAGTTTAGCCTCCCAAGAGACCCAGTACTTC.